Listed below are T cell receptor beta chains from one sample, sequenced in a study of cytomegalovirus exposure and HLA in healthy donors. Libraries were prepared by immunoSEQ multiplex PCR; TCRdb keeps only in-frame clonotypes and omits some of them. This table holds about 92,000 clones, approximately 84% found once. Sequencing used PBMCs. The receptors originated from a woman aged 18-29 years in good health and CMV-seropositive. Both conserved end residues are part of each CDR3. Fields, in order: CDR3 protein, J gene, V gene.

CDR3aa: CASSLGQNYGYTF; j_gene: TRBJ1-2; v_gene: TRBV5-4
CDR3aa: CASSSGTGEGYTF; j_gene: TRBJ1-2; v_gene: TRBV10-1
CDR3aa: CATTRQGPHTEAFF; j_gene: TRBJ1-1; v_gene: TRBV6-5
CDR3aa: CAWNPQGGEKLFF; j_gene: TRBJ1-4; v_gene: TRBV30
CDR3aa: CASSAPGLSYEQYF; j_gene: TRBJ2-7; v_gene: TRBV6-1
CDR3aa: CASRDRGLHGYTF; j_gene: TRBJ1-2; v_gene: TRBV19
CDR3aa: CASSPGLQRGYTF; j_gene: TRBJ1-2; v_gene: TRBV11-2
CDR3aa: CASSQTGDTEAFF; j_gene: TRBJ1-1; v_gene: TRBV6-5
CDR3aa: CASSAGTGPPYEQYF; j_gene: TRBJ2-7; v_gene: TRBV25-1
CDR3aa: CASSLRPPTSGVNTGELFF; j_gene: TRBJ2-2; v_gene: TRBV6-9
CDR3aa: CASKSWEGPGANVLTF; j_gene: TRBJ2-6; v_gene: TRBV4-1
CDR3aa: CASSQDFIGLGGLVYEQYF; j_gene: TRBJ2-7; v_gene: TRBV14
CDR3aa: CASSETGGMRETQYF; j_gene: TRBJ2-5; v_gene: TRBV7-9
CDR3aa: CASSVIGGMETQYF; j_gene: TRBJ2-5; v_gene: TRBV9
CDR3aa: CASSNAGAGTDTQYF; j_gene: TRBJ2-3; v_gene: TRBV6-5
CDR3aa: CASSPRDRDYEQYF; j_gene: TRBJ2-7; v_gene: TRBV4-1
CDR3aa: CAWTGGTDTQYF; j_gene: TRBJ2-3; v_gene: TRBV30
CDR3aa: CASRAGQGNEKLFF; j_gene: TRBJ1-4; v_gene: TRBV2
CDR3aa: CSALKETEAFF; j_gene: TRBJ1-1; v_gene: TRBV20-1
CDR3aa: CASSKGRDSDAEAFF; j_gene: TRBJ1-1; v_gene: TRBV6-1
CDR3aa: CATSRDSGALNGELFF; j_gene: TRBJ2-2; v_gene: TRBV15
CDR3aa: CASSEFGQTYSNQPQHF; j_gene: TRBJ1-5; v_gene: TRBV6-1
CDR3aa: CASSLAAADEQFF; j_gene: TRBJ2-1; v_gene: TRBV28
CDR3aa: CASLWTANTGELFF; j_gene: TRBJ2-2; v_gene: TRBV7-9
CDR3aa: CASSLAWAGMAYEQYF; j_gene: TRBJ2-7; v_gene: TRBV5-6
CDR3aa: CASSPPGREETQYF; j_gene: TRBJ2-5; v_gene: TRBV7-9
CDR3aa: CASSPAGSSGELFF; j_gene: TRBJ2-2; v_gene: TRBV18
CDR3aa: CASRTTDQETQYF; j_gene: TRBJ2-5; v_gene: TRBV2
CDR3aa: CASSSRDSPYEQYF; j_gene: TRBJ2-7; v_gene: TRBV5-1
CDR3aa: CASSLWTGGDSPLHF; j_gene: TRBJ1-6; v_gene: TRBV5-1
CDR3aa: CASSGLGDGQPQHF; j_gene: TRBJ1-5; v_gene: TRBV19
CDR3aa: CAWSVASSLSYEQYF; j_gene: TRBJ2-7; v_gene: TRBV30
CDR3aa: CASSHPQGRRRDGYTF; j_gene: TRBJ1-2; v_gene: TRBV4-1
CDR3aa: CAWSSSVNIQYF; j_gene: TRBJ2-4; v_gene: TRBV30
CDR3aa: CASSGLGTARSPLHF; j_gene: TRBJ1-6; v_gene: TRBV5-8
CDR3aa: CASRPRGSYNEQFF; j_gene: TRBJ2-1; v_gene: TRBV27
CDR3aa: CASSLGVGGYGYTF; j_gene: TRBJ1-2; v_gene: TRBV5-1
CDR3aa: CASSRTSGSTDTQYF; j_gene: TRBJ2-3; v_gene: TRBV25-1
CDR3aa: CASSQETSGGYNEQFF; j_gene: TRBJ2-1; v_gene: TRBV4-1
CDR3aa: CASRPRGFENTEAFF; j_gene: TRBJ1-1; v_gene: TRBV5-4
CDR3aa: CASSRTGRGGYTF; j_gene: TRBJ1-2; v_gene: TRBV9
CDR3aa: CASSKGDVNEQFF; j_gene: TRBJ2-1; v_gene: TRBV6-1
CDR3aa: CASSFIGGNTEAFF; j_gene: TRBJ1-1; v_gene: TRBV28
CDR3aa: CASSREKGLAGGVDEQFF; j_gene: TRBJ2-1; v_gene: TRBV28
CDR3aa: CASSLDTNQPQHF; j_gene: TRBJ1-5; v_gene: TRBV7-9
CDR3aa: CASSGARTDTQYF; j_gene: TRBJ2-3; v_gene: TRBV7-2
CDR3aa: CAWSVGLGSTDTQYF; j_gene: TRBJ2-3; v_gene: TRBV30
CDR3aa: CASSPPTGGREKLFF; j_gene: TRBJ1-4; v_gene: TRBV28
CDR3aa: CTSSQDLGWAGGTYEQYF; j_gene: TRBJ2-7; v_gene: TRBV1
CDR3aa: CASSRLIWHQPQHF; j_gene: TRBJ1-5; v_gene: TRBV4-1
CDR3aa: CASSYLAGGGTDTQYF; j_gene: TRBJ2-3; v_gene: TRBV7-9
CDR3aa: CASEGQGRHTEAFF; j_gene: TRBJ1-1; v_gene: TRBV6-5
CDR3aa: CASSSGKTYEQYF; j_gene: TRBJ2-7; v_gene: TRBV25-1
CDR3aa: CASSEYIRGDSDNEQFF; j_gene: TRBJ2-1; v_gene: TRBV25-1
CDR3aa: CATAPITAGLLIYNEQFF; j_gene: TRBJ2-1; v_gene: TRBV2
CDR3aa: CASSTQGSFYGYTF; j_gene: TRBJ1-2; v_gene: TRBV2